Described below is a single TCR beta chain sequence and its context. These data come from a study of T cell responses to AZD1222 COVID-19 vaccine. Sequencing was performed with immunoSEQ multiplex PCR; in TCRdb, only in-frame clones are kept and a portion is missing. The repertoire includes 130,000 to 150,000 clones, under 95% of them detected once, and approximately 3% sits in the top ten. Trimming shortened V by 3 bases and J by 6 bases, and 16 bases separated the two germline ends. The germline CDR1 and CDR2 sequences are SGDLS and YYNGEE. This CDR3 comprises 15 residues. The chain uses TRBV9 and TRBJ1-5; D may be TRBD1 (6 bases). The sequence derives from an adult in good health. Here the sequenced sample was peripheral blood, taken on day 0 of MenACWY control vaccination. The CDR3 nucleotides are TGTGCCAGCAGCGCAAGCGCAGGGGCGGGTCAGCCCCAGCATTTT. Its translation: CASSASAGAGQPQHF. The whole variable domain, remainder taken from reference TRBV9 and TRBJ1-5, is DSGVTQTPKHLITATGQRVTLRCSPRSGDLSVYWYQQSLDQGLQFLIQYYNGEERAKGNILERFSAQQFPDLHSELNLSSLELGDSALYFCASSASAGAGQPQHFGDGTRLSIL.